One sample yielded the 27 T cell receptor beta chains listed below, sequenced in a study of cytomegalovirus exposure and HLA in healthy donors (dated by TCRdb to the late 2010s). The method was the immunoSEQ multiplex PCR assay. The multiplex PCR relied on a mix of 60 forward primers for TCR Vbeta segments and 13 reverse primers for TCR Jbeta segments. The source is immuneACCESS, and TCRdb retained only in-frame sequences with V and J called. Part of the clones is not carried over; for the studies checked, unresolved V genes explain less than half of this, and the remainder is unexplained. Here the sample has some 110,000 clones; around 80% occur a single time. Clones ranked in the top ten supply approximately 5% of the sample. The sample was PBMCs. These receptors all stem from a woman younger than 30 in good health and CMV-seropositive.

In this sample, this clone turned up a few times. This chain's CDR3 is CASSPEDRGFNQPQHF. CDR3 bases: TGCGCCAGCAGCCCAGAGGACAGGGGATTCAATCAGCCCCAGCATTTT. The J gene is TRBJ1-5, the V gene TRBV4-1; 9 bases are a match to TRBD1. The CDR3 has 16 amino acids. CDR1 is MGHRA and CDR2 is YSYEKL in the germline V gene. J was trimmed by 3 bases and V by 4 bases; bases with no gene match: 7.

CDR3 in DNA: TGTGCCAGCAGTTACACTGCAACTAATGAAAAACTGTTTTTT. It is translated as CASSYTATNEKLFF. The chain joins TRBV6-6 to TRBJ1-4, with D unclear. The germline V and J ends were trimmed by 2 bases and 0 bases, with 4 bases remaining between them. The CDR3 loop spans 14 amino acids. From germline, CDR1 is MNHNY and CDR2 SVGAGI (reference sequence).

The chain is built from TRBV9 and TRBJ2-3, with 13 bases matching TRBD2. The CDR3 sequence is 19 residues long. With V trimmed by 4 bases and J by 2 bases, 13 bases remained unmatched. The germline V gene has CDR1 SGDLS and CDR2 YYNGEE. CDR3 DNA sequence: TGTGCCAGCAGCAAACAGGGGACTAGCGGGAACGGGCCCACAGATACGCAGTATTTT. Translated: CASSKQGTSGNGPTDTQYF. The full variable domain, rest sourced from reference TRBV9 and TRBJ2-3, is DSGVTQTPKHLITATGQRVTLRCSPRSGDLSVYWYQQSLDQGLQFLIQYYNGEERAKGNILERFSAQQFPDLHSELNLSSLELGDSALYFCASSKQGTSGNGPTDTQYFGPGTRLTVL.

This chain connects TRBV2 to TRBJ2-1; 14 bases match TRBD2. The germline gives CDR1 SNHLY, CDR2 FYNNEI. The CDR3 is 16 amino acids. Losses at the gene ends were 4 bases for V and 8 bases for J; bases not matched to a gene: 7. The CDR3 DNA is TGTGCCAGCAGTGGGGGACTAGCGGGAGCGGATGATGAGCAGTTCTTC. Translated, it gives CASSGGLAGADDEQFF. The full variable domain, rest sourced from reference TRBV2 and TRBJ2-1, is EPEVTQTPSHQVTQMGQEVILRCVPISNHLYFYWYRQILGQKVEFLVSFYNNEISEKSEIFDDQFSVERPDGSNFTLKIRSTKLEDSAMYFCASSGGLAGADDEQFFGPGTRLTVL.

This clone was seen a few times. This chain connects TRBV27 to TRBJ1-6; the D gene is possibly TRBD1 (5 bases). This CDR3 has 15 residues. The V end was cut by 3 bases, the J end by 3 bases, with 9 bases between. Germline loops: CDR1 MNHEY, CDR2 SMNVEV (reference sequence). CDR3 in amino acids: CASSFSGGYNSPLHF. The CDR3, as DNA: TGTGCCAGCAGTTTTTCCGGGGGCTATAATTCACCCCTCCACTTT.

The chain has TRBV5-1 and TRBJ2-1; 15 bases match TRBD2. This CDR3 region has 17 residues. CDR1 and CDR2 (germline): SGHRS, YFSETQ. Trimming removed 4 bases from V and 8 bases from J; junction bases left unmatched: 10. The CDR3 here is CASSLGLAGGPGDEQFF. The CDR3 DNA follows: TGCGCCAGCAGCCTCGGACTAGCGGGAGGGCCTGGCGATGAGCAGTTCTTC.

The chain joins TRBV30 to TRBJ1-4; TRBD1 agrees at 7 bases. Germline V gives CDR1 GTSNPN, CDR2 SVGIG (reference sequence). The junction had 8 bases not matched to a gene; V was cut back by 5 bases and J by 8 bases. CDR3 size: 13 residues. CDR3 in amino acids: CAWHPGQSEKLFF. The CDR3 DNA follows: TGTGCCTGGCACCCGGGACAGTCCGAAAAACTGTTTTTT.

The chain uses TRBV30 and TRBJ2-7; TRBD2 aligns across 9 bases. The CDR3 loop spans 15 amino acids. Per the germline V gene, CDR1 is GTSNPN and CDR2 is SVGIG (reference sequence). V gave up 1 base and J gave up 2 bases; unmatched junction bases: 6. The CDR3 bases are TGTGCCTGGAGTGCTAGCGGGACGGTCCCCTACGAGCAGTACTTC. This codes for CAWSASGTVPYEQYF.

This chain uses TRBV4-1 with TRBJ2-5, with a weak D call TRBD2 (6 bases). The CDR3 has 16 amino acids. V was trimmed by 1 base and J by 1 base, leaving 13 bases between them. CDR1 and CDR2 (germline): MGHRA, YSYEKL. CDR3 sequence: CASSQAPGTFQETQYF. The CDR3 DNA is TGCGCCAGCAGCCAAGCCCCCGGGACTTTCCAAGAGACCCAGTACTTC.

The rearrangement uses TRBV4-1 and TRBJ2-2; TRBD2 matches 10 bases. Germline values: CDR1 MGHRA, CDR2 YSYEKL. The V gene end was trimmed by 0 bases and the J gene end by 5 bases; junction bases not matched to a gene: 3. The CDR3 has 16 residues. CDR3 DNA sequence: TGCGCCAGCAGCCAAGAAGAGCGGGAGGGGACCGGGGAGCTGTTTTTT. It specifies CASSQEEREGTGELFF.

This clone was seen a handful of times. This sequence joins TRBV5-1 and TRBJ1-1, with 7 bases fitting TRBD1. This CDR3 spans 13 amino acids. Germline V gene sequence: CDR1 SGHRS, CDR2 YFSETQ. Trimming removed 7 bases from V and 1 base from J; junction bases left unmatched: 4. The DNA of the CDR3 is TGCGCCAGCTCCGGGACAGCGAACACTGAAGCTTTCTTT. Amino acid sequence: CASSGTANTEAFF.

The chain recombines TRBV7-6 with TRBJ1-2; TRBD1 matches at 7 bases. The CDR3 sequence is 16 residues long. The germline V gene encodes CDR1 SGHVS and CDR2 FNYEAQ. The V gene end was trimmed by 5 bases and the J gene end by 0 bases; junction bases not matched to a gene: 9. The CDR3 DNA reads as TGTGCCAGCAGCCCCCTGGACAGGCGAGCTAACTATGGCTACACCTTC. Encoded protein: CASSPLDRRANYGYTF.

The chain carries TRBV30 and TRBJ1-1; TRBD1 matches at 9 bases. The CDR3 spans 14 residues. Trimming took 2 bases from V and 4 from J; bases not matched to a gene: 5. CDR1 and CDR2 (germline): GTSNPN, SVGIG (reference sequence). The CDR3 DNA follows: TGTGCCTGGAGTACGGGACAGGGACGCACTGAAGCTTTCTTT. Translation gives CAWSTGQGRTEAFF. Complete variable domain (other parts from reference TRBV30 and TRBJ1-1): SQTIHQWPATLVQPVGSPLSLECTVEGTSNPNLYWYRQAAGRGLQLLFYSVGIGQISSEVPQNLSASRPQDRQFILSSKKLLLSDSGFYLCAWSTGQGRTEAFFGQGTRLTVV.

The genes are TRBV28 and TRBJ2-1; the D gene is possibly TRBD2 (5 bases). V gave up 6 bases and J gave up 0 bases, with 12 bases separating them. This CDR3 has 15 amino acids. Germline V gene lookup returns CDR1 MDHEN and CDR2 SYDVKM. CDR3 in DNA: TGTGCCAGCAGCACCGGAGGAGTCTCCTACAATGAGCAGTTCTTC. Translating gives CASSTGGVSYNEQFF.

The rearrangement links TRBV6-6 to TRBJ2-2, with D possibly being TRBD2 (6 bases). Germline assignment: CDR1 MNHNY and CDR2 SVGAGI (reference sequence). The CDR3 totals 14 residues. Trimming took 7 bases from V and 4 from J, leaving 13 bases between them. CDR3: CASTRVAATGELFF. The CDR3, as DNA: TGTGCCAGCACCAGGGTAGCGGCCACCGGGGAGCTGTTTTTT.

The chain uses TRBV11-2 and TRBJ2-7; 7 bases agree with TRBD2. The germline gives CDR1 SGHAT, CDR2 FQNNGV. The CDR3 contains 13 residues. With V trimmed by 1 base and J by 3 bases, 0 bases remained unmatched. In DNA, the CDR3 is TGTGCCAGCAGCTTAGGCGGGGGCTACGAGCAGTACTTC. It specifies CASSLGGGYEQYF.

V and J are TRBV7-8 and TRBJ2-5; TRBD2 matches at 14 bases. Looked up from germline, CDR1 is SGHVS and CDR2 is FQNEAQ. V shed 5 bases and J 5 bases; nucleotides not matched to a gene: 7. The CDR3 has 16 amino acids. DNA of the CDR3: TGTGCCAGCAGCGAGGGACTAGCGGGAGAGGGGGAGACCCAGTACTTC. Amino acids: CASSEGLAGEGETQYF.

V is TRBV10-2 and J is TRBJ1-2, with a tentative D call TRBD1 (6 bases). Looked up from germline, CDR1 is WSHSY and CDR2 is SAAADI. This CDR3 is 11 amino acids long. V shed 6 bases and J shed 5 bases, with 7 bases lying between them. CDR3 in DNA: TGCGCCAGCAGAGGGGGTTATGGCTACACCTTC. It is translated as CASRGGYGYTF.

This clone has just a few counts. The rearrangement links TRBV28 to TRBJ2-3, with D tentatively TRBD2 (6 bases). Trimming left V 5 bases short and J 4 bases short, with 25 bases between. The length of the CDR3 is 18 residues. The V gene's germline CDR1 is MDHEN and CDR2 SYDVKM. The CDR3 here is CASSRWDSGLANPDTQYF. The CDR3 region has the DNA TGTGCCAGCAGTCGTTGGGATAGCGGCCTTGCGAACCCAGATACGCAGTATTTT.

To note about this clone: An end of the junction does not agree with germline; a read error may underlie this. The chain employs TRBV30 and TRBJ2-3; unclear D gene. The CDR3 sequence is 11 residues long. Germline V gives CDR1 GTSNPN, CDR2 SVGIG (reference sequence). This chain's CDR3 is CAWSVTDAQYF. CDR3 nucleotide sequence: TGTGCCTGGAGTGTCACAGATGCGCAGTATTTT.

The chain combines TRBV7-8 with TRBJ2-1; tentatively, D is TRBD1 (5 bases). Trimming took 5 bases from V and 9 from J, leaving 8 bases between them. Germline V gives CDR1 SGHVS, CDR2 FQNEAQ. The CDR3 runs to 11 residues. The CDR3 sequence is CASSAQGEQFF. In DNA form, the CDR3 reads TGTGCCAGCAGCGCCCAGGGTGAGCAGTTCTTC.

The chain employs TRBV19 and TRBJ2-7, with 8 bases identical to TRBD2. Germline lookup yields CDR1 LNHDA and CDR2 SQIVND (reference sequence). CDR3 length: 16 residues. Trimming removed 5 bases from V and 7 bases from J; junction bases left unmatched: 16. As DNA, the CDR3 is TGTGCCAGTAGTTCCAGACCGGGACTAGAAGCGGGTGAGCAGTACTTC. Translating gives CASSSRPGLEAGEQYF. The variable domain in full, with the rest retrieved from reference TRBV19 and TRBJ2-7, is DGGITQSPKYLFRKEGQNVTLSCEQNLNHDAMYWYRQDPGQGLRLIYYSQIVNDFQKGDIAEGYSVSREKKESFPLTVTSAQKNPTAFYLCASSSRPGLEAGEQYFGPGTRLTVT.

The rearrangement joins TRBV13 to TRBJ2-2; D perhaps matches TRBD2 (6 bases). Deletions cut 5 bases from V and 9 bases from J, with 16 bases between. The CDR3 is 14 amino acids. From germline, CDR1 is PRHDT and CDR2 FYEKMQ (reference sequence). The chain's CDR3 is CASSGSGRERELFF. In DNA, the CDR3 is TGTGCCAGCAGCGGTTCTGGGCGGGAACGGGAGCTGTTTTTT.

The chain couples TRBV2 to TRBJ2-1, with 10 bases aligning to TRBD2. Germline V gives CDR1 SNHLY, CDR2 FYNNEI. The CDR3 loop spans 16 amino acids. V was clipped by 5 bases and J by 5 bases; unmatched bases: 9. This CDR3 reads CASSLSGRAADNEQFF. The CDR3 DNA follows: TGTGCCAGCAGTTTAAGCGGGAGGGCCGCAGACAATGAGCAGTTCTTC. Full variable domain (outside the CDR3, taken from reference TRBV2 and TRBJ2-1): EPEVTQTPSHQVTQMGQEVILRCVPISNHLYFYWYRQILGQKVEFLVSFYNNEISEKSEIFDDQFSVERPDGSNFTLKIRSTKLEDSAMYFCASSLSGRAADNEQFFGPGTRLTVL.

The J gene is TRBJ2-1, the V gene TRBV28; TRBD1 aligns across 10 bases. The CDR3 is made up of 16 amino acids. The germline V gene has CDR1 MDHEN and CDR2 SYDVKM. Trimming at V came to 6 bases and at J to 7 bases, leaving 12 bases not matched to a gene. In nucleotides, the CDR3 is TGTGCCAGCAGCACAAGAAGGACAGGGGGTTTGAATGAGCAGTTCTTC. As protein: CASSTRRTGGLNEQFF. Based on the CDR3 plus reference TRBV28 and TRBJ2-1, the full variable domain is DVKVTQSSRYLVKRTGEKVFLECVQDMDHENMFWYRQDPGLGLRLIYFSYDVKMKEKGDIPEGYSVSREKKERFSLILESASTNQTSMYLCASSTRRTGGLNEQFFGPGTRLTVL.

This sequence joins TRBV2 and TRBJ2-1; 10 bases are a match to TRBD2. Trimming at V came to 11 bases and at J to 6 bases, leaving 7 bases not matched to a gene. CDR1 SNHLY and CDR2 FYNNEI come from the germline V gene. CDR3 length equals 13 residues. This CDR3 reads CAGLAGDRNEQFF. The CDR3 nucleotides read TGTGCCGGTCTAGCGGGAGACCGCAATGAGCAGTTCTTC.

The chain uses TRBV5-6 and TRBJ1-1; possible D gene TRBD1, 5 bases. The CDR3 has 15 amino acids. Germline V gives CDR1 SGHDT, CDR2 YYEEEE. V lost 0 bases to trimming and J lost 4 bases, with 13 bases between them. The CDR3 DNA is TGTGCCAGCAGCTTGGCCCCGGGGAGGGGCACTGAAGCTTTCTTT. As protein: CASSLAPGRGTEAFF.